Each of the 20 T cell receptor beta chains below was sequenced from the same sample in a study of cytomegalovirus exposure and HLA in healthy donors. PCR used 60 Vbeta primers and 13 Jbeta primers. The data were produced by immunoSEQ multiplex PCR, yet TCRdb's version contains in-frame clones alone and is incomplete. The profile covers around 170,000 clones, with about 80% appearing a single time and approximately 0.7% taken by the ten largest. Material: PBMCs. The receptors originated from a woman between 40 and 55 years old in good health and CMV-seronegative.

The rearrangement links TRBV9 to TRBJ2-2; maybe TRBD1 (5 bases). The CDR3 sequence is 16 residues long. Trimming took off 4 bases at V and 2 bases at J, with 15 bases between the two ends. Germline lookup yields CDR1 SGDLS and CDR2 YYNGEE. The CDR3 protein is CASSPRQIANTGELFF. The CDR3 DNA is TGTGCCAGCAGCCCTCGACAGATAGCCAACACCGGGGAGCTGTTTTTT.

The chain uses TRBV5-5 and TRBJ1-1; the match to TRBD1 covers 8 bases. V shed 1 base and J 5 bases; nucleotides not matched to a gene: 7. Germline V CDR1 and CDR2: SGHKS, YYEKEE (reference sequence). CDR3 length equals 15 residues. As DNA, the CDR3 is TGTGCCAGCAGCTTGTACAGGGGGGAGGGGACTGAAGCTTTCTTT. It encodes CASSLYRGEGTEAFF.

The genes are TRBV5-1 and TRBJ1-4, with 9 bases fitting TRBD1. This CDR3 region has 15 residues. V was clipped by 6 bases and J by 7 bases; unmatched bases: 10. Germline V gene lookup returns CDR1 SGHRS and CDR2 YFSETQ. CDR3 nucleotides: TGCGCCAGCAAGAGCCGGGACAGGGCTTCTGAAAAACTGTTTTTT. As protein: CASKSRDRASEKLFF.

V usage is TRBV19 and J usage is TRBJ2-3, with 9 bases identical to TRBD2. The V segment lost 3 bases and the J segment 3 bases; nucleotides outside the gene matches: 16. The germline V gene has CDR1 LNHDA and CDR2 SQIVND (reference sequence). The CDR3 runs to 19 residues. CDR3 protein: CASSMATSGPGPMTDTQYF. The CDR3 DNA reads as TGTGCCAGTAGTATGGCGACTAGCGGCCCGGGTCCTATGACAGATACGCAGTATTTT. The full variable domain, in which reference TRBV19 and TRBJ2-3 provide the parts outside the CDR3, is DGGITQSPKYLFRKEGQNVTLSCEQNLNHDAMYWYRQDPGQGLRLIYYSQIVNDFQKGDIAEGYSVSREKKESFPLTVTSAQKNPTAFYLCASSMATSGPGPMTDTQYFGPGTRLTVL.

V usage is TRBV11-2 and J usage is TRBJ1-2, with TRBD1 matching 9 bases. Germline assignment: CDR1 SGHAT and CDR2 FQNNGV. CDR3 length equals 16 residues. Unmatched junction bases numbered 9, after V lost 5 bases and J lost 2 bases. DNA for the CDR3: TGTGCCAGCAGCCCCCATGGACAGGGGTACAACTATGGCTACACCTTC. It codes for CASSPHGQGYNYGYTF.

The genes are TRBV6-5 and TRBJ2-1, with TRBD1 matching 7 bases. CDR1 MNHEY and CDR2 SVGAGI come from the germline V gene. The CDR3 loop spans 15 amino acids. Trimming removed 5 bases from V and 3 bases from J; junction bases left unmatched: 7. The CDR3 spells CASSTDRALYNEQFF. The CDR3 region has the DNA TGTGCCAGCAGTACCGACAGGGCCCTCTACAATGAGCAGTTCTTC.

The J gene is TRBJ2-5, the V gene TRBV6-5, with TRBD2 matching 11 bases. The germline gives CDR1 MNHEY, CDR2 SVGAGI. This CDR3 region has 15 residues. V was pared by 10 bases and J by 3 bases, with 10 bases of the junction left unmatched. Here the CDR3 reads CANVLAGASEETQYF. DNA of the CDR3: TGTGCCAACGTACTAGCGGGGGCCTCAGAAGAGACCCAGTACTTC.

J is TRBJ2-1 and V is TRBV6-4, with 11 bases that match TRBD2. CDR1 and CDR2 (germline): MRHNA, SNTAGT. This CDR3 is built from 13 residues. The V and J ends lost 8 bases and 6 bases, in that order; junction bases with no gene match: 3. DNA for the CDR3: TGTGCCAGCCGTAGCGGGGGGGGCAATGAGCAGTTCTTC. It encodes CASRSGGGNEQFF.

The V call is TRBV5-1, the J call TRBJ2-7; D is undetermined. CDR3 length: 14 residues. The V end lost 1 base, the J end lost 0 bases, and 8 bases lay between the germline ends. The germline gives CDR1 SGHRS, CDR2 YFSETQ. The CDR3 coding sequence is TGCGCCAGCAGCTTGTCACGGAGCTCCTACGAGCAGTACTTC. As protein: CASSLSRSSYEQYF.

The chain recombines TRBV6-5 with TRBJ2-1, with 11 bases aligning to TRBD2. V gave up 4 bases and J gave up 4 bases; unmatched junction bases: 3. The CDR3 has 15 amino acids. The germline CDR1 and CDR2 sequences are MNHEY and SVGAGI. DNA for the CDR3: TGTGCCAGCAGTTCTACTAGCGGGGGTTACAATGAGCAGTTCTTC. Protein product: CASSSTSGGYNEQFF.

The chain recombines TRBV19 with TRBJ2-4, with 7 positions matching TRBD2. Germline lookup yields CDR1 LNHDA and CDR2 SQIVND (reference sequence). The CDR3 covers 13 residues. V lost 2 bases, J lost 8 bases, and 3 bases stayed unmatched. In DNA form, the CDR3 reads TGTGCCAGTAGTATACAGGGAGGGTACATTCAGTACTTC. Protein: CASSIQGGYIQYF.

The chain combines TRBV7-9 with TRBJ1-2, with D unresolved. V dropped 2 bases and J dropped 0 bases, with 7 bases sitting between them. Looked up from germline, CDR1 is SEHNR and CDR2 is FQNEAQ (reference sequence). The CDR3 sequence is 14 residues long. CDR3 residues: CASSLKSANYGYTF. The CDR3 region has the DNA TGTGCCAGCAGCTTAAAAAGCGCTAACTATGGCTACACCTTC.

The rearrangement joins TRBV28 to TRBJ1-5; D call uncertain. CDR1 MDHEN and CDR2 SYDVKM come from the germline V gene. The CDR3 runs to 16 residues. Trimming removed 5 bases from V and 7 bases from J, with 21 bases in between. CDR3 sequence: CASSPPPGIFRQPQHF. The CDR3 nucleotides are TGTGCCAGCAGTCCGCCCCCCGGGATCTTTAGGCAGCCCCAGCATTTT.

The genes are TRBV13 and TRBJ2-5; 8 nucleotides match TRBD1. The J call may be incorrect, as the DNA end agrees better with TRBJ2-7. The CDR3 runs to 14 residues. Looked up from germline, CDR1 is PRHDT and CDR2 is FYEKMQ (reference sequence). The CDR3 DNA sequence: TGTGCCAGCAGCTTGGACAGGGCCGACTACGAGCAGTACTTC. This encodes CASSLDRADYEQYF.

This rearrangement joins TRBV7-9 to TRBJ1-2; D is undetermined. V was pared by 2 bases and J by 4 bases, with 8 bases between. The CDR3 length is 13 residues. Germline CDR1 is SEHNR and CDR2 is FQNEAQ (reference sequence). This CDR3 is CASSLQVGYGYTF. The DNA of the CDR3 is TGTGCCAGCAGCTTACAGGTCGGCTATGGCTACACCTTC.

The rearrangement uses TRBV9 and TRBJ2-7; TRBD1 is a possible D gene (7 bases). Trimming shortened V by 4 bases and J by 2 bases, and 13 bases separated the two germline ends. Germline CDR1 SGDLS, CDR2 YYNGEE. The CDR3 spans 14 residues. CDR3 in DNA: TGTGCCAGCAGCCTCCAGGGGGAGGCCTACGAGCAGTACTTC. Amino acids: CASSLQGEAYEQYF. Filled out from reference TRBV9 and TRBJ2-7, the complete variable domain reads DSGVTQTPKHLITATGQRVTLRCSPRSGDLSVYWYQQSLDQGLQFLIQYYNGEERAKGNILERFSAQQFPDLHSELNLSSLELGDSALYFCASSLQGEAYEQYFGPGTRLTVT.

This clone was seen only a few times. The chain joins TRBV7-9 to TRBJ1-4, with D possibly matching TRBD1 (5 bases). Germline V gives CDR1 SEHNR, CDR2 FQNEAQ (reference sequence). The length of the CDR3 is 15 residues. V was shortened by 5 bases and J by 7 bases, with 17 bases between the two germline ends. The CDR3 region has the DNA TGTGCCAGCAGCCTTCCTAGGGGCGGTTCTGAAAAACTGTTTTTT. Encoded protein: CASSLPRGGSEKLFF.

V gene TRBV7-9 combines with J gene TRBJ1-1; maybe TRBD1 (5 bases). The CDR3 has 14 amino acids. Germline CDR1 reads SEHNR; CDR2 reads FQNEAQ (reference sequence). Trimming took off 8 bases at V and 2 bases at J, with 15 bases between the two ends. The CDR3 is CASGPSTANTEAFF. The CDR3, as DNA: TGTGCCAGCGGCCCGTCGACAGCCAACACTGAAGCTTTCTTT.

The V gene is TRBV29-1, the J gene TRBJ2-4; D gene uncertain. Per germline, CDR1 SQVTM and CDR2 ANQGSEA. The CDR3 spans 15 residues. Deletions cut 2 bases from V and 0 bases from J, with 11 bases between. The CDR3 DNA is TGCAGCGTTGAATGGGCAGGCCTAGCCAAAAACATTCAGTACTTC. Amino acid sequence: CSVEWAGLAKNIQYF.

The chain joins TRBV29-1 to TRBJ1-1; unclear D gene. The CDR3 runs 14 residues. Germline-derived CDR1 and CDR2 are SQVTM and ANQGSEA. Trimming took off 0 bases at V and 1 base at J, with 9 bases between the two ends. CDR3 in DNA: TGCAGCGTTGAAGACAGGTACTCGAACACTGAAGCTTTCTTT. Translation: CSVEDRYSNTEAFF.